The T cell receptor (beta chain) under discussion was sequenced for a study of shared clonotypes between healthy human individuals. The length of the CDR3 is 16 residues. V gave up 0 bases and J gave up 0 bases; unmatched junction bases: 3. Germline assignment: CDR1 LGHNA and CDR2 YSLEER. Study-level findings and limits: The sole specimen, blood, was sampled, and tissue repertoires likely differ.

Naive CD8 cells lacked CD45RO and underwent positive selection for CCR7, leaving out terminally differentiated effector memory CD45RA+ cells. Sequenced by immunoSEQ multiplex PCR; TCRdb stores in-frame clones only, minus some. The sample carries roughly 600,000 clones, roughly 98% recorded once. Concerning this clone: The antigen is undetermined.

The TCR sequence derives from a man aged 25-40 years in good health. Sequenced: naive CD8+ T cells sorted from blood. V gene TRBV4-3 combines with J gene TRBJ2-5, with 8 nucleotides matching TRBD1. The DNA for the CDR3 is TGCGCCAGCAGCCAAGATCAGGGACAGGACCAAGAGACCCAGTACTTC. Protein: CASSQDQGQDQETQYF.